A single sample is the source of the 28 T cell receptor beta chains below, sequenced in a study of T-cell reconstitution after alpha-beta-depleted transplantation in children. Study-level results: Newly produced T cells mostly provided counts and TCRbeta diversity after one year, as hyperexpanded clones declined.

Unique molecular identifiers featured in how the TCRbeta library was prepared. TCRdb ran MiXCR on the PCR reads and lists one entry per CDR3 protein. The sample carries 250,000 to 300,000 distinct CDR3 sequences, around 7.3% recorded once. These receptors lack a known antigen. The material was peripheral blood, obtained 360 days after TCRalphabeta/CD19-depleted stem cell transplant. Receptor source: a female patient aged 2 to 10 who had a stem cell transplant for Fanconi anemia, so the T cells may come from the graft donor.

The chain joins TRBV20-1 to TRBJ2-7, with D hard to call. From germline, CDR1 is DFQATT and CDR2 SNEGSKA (reference sequence). V was cut by 0 bases and J by 2 bases, with 17 bases left in between. CDR3 length: 16 residues. The chain's CDR3 is CSARDLSDLMPYEQYV. CDR3 nucleotides: TGCAGTGCTAGAGATTTGAGTGACCTTATGCCCTACGAGCAGTACGTC.

Concerning this clonotype: A much larger clonotype is one base distant, so this may be a read error. CDR3 nucleotide sequence: TGTGCCAGCAGCCCACGGGACAGCTTCGAGCAGTACTTC. The encoded protein is CASSPRDSFEQYF. V gene TRBV7-9 combines with J gene TRBJ2-7, with TRBD1 matching over 7 bases. Germline-derived CDR1 and CDR2 are SEHNR and FQNEAQ (reference sequence). V dropped 5 bases and J dropped 6; count of bases not matched to a gene: 7. CDR3 size: 13 residues.

Ten or more counts support this clonotype. The chain is built from TRBV5-1 and TRBJ1-4; tentative D call: TRBD1 (6 bases). Deletions cut 2 bases from V and 5 bases from J, with 10 bases between. There are 14 residues in the CDR3. Germline CDR1 and CDR2: SGHRS and YFSETQ. CDR3 DNA: TGCGCCAGCAGCTTAGGCAGGGGAAATGAAAAACTGTTTTTT. Its protein is CASSLGRGNEKLFF.

This clonotype was counted between two and nine times. This chain connects TRBV6-2 or TRBV6-3 to TRBJ2-2, with 12 bases lining up with TRBD2. CDR3 length: 19 residues. CDR1 and CDR2 from the germline V gene are MNHEY and SVGEGT. Losses at the gene ends were 2 bases for V and 0 bases for J; bases not matched to a gene: 7. CDR3 loop: CASSYPSTSGGTNTGELFF. CDR3 nucleotides: TGTGCCAGCAGTTACCCGTCGACTAGCGGGGGAACGAACACCGGGGAGCTGTTTTTT.

This clonotype showed up many times. This rearrangement joins TRBV29-1 to TRBJ1-1; D unresolved. The V and J ends lost 4 bases and 7 bases respectively, with 13 bases between them. Germline values: CDR1 SQVTM, CDR2 ANQGSEA. The CDR3 is 12 residues long. The CDR3 region is CSVALGRGEAFF. DNA for the CDR3: TGCAGCGTTGCCCTGGGTCGGGGTGAAGCTTTCTTT.

This clonotype was seen many times. The chain employs TRBV5-1 and TRBJ1-4; maybe TRBD1 (6 bases). Germline loops: CDR1 SGHRS, CDR2 YFSETQ. The CDR3 is made up of 15 amino acids. The germline V and J ends were trimmed by 4 bases and 0 bases, with 10 bases remaining between them. Written as DNA, the CDR3 is TGCGCCAGCAGCCAGGACAGAGCAACTAATGAAAAACTGTTTTTT. Translated: CASSQDRATNEKLFF.

This clonotype was detected ten times or more. The V call is TRBV12-3 or TRBV12-4, the J call TRBJ2-3, with TRBD2 matching over 9 bases. J lost 2 bases, V lost 4 bases, and 1 base had no gene match. The CDR3 is 14 residues long. CDR3: CASSWTSVTDTQYF. In DNA, the CDR3 is TGTGCCAGCAGTTGGACTAGCGTCACAGATACGCAGTATTTT.

This clonotype was recorded many times. The rearrangement joins TRBV20-1 to TRBJ1-1, with a tentative D call TRBD1 (5 bases). This CDR3 has 13 amino acids. Germline V gene lookup returns CDR1 DFQATT and CDR2 SNEGSKA (reference sequence). V was cut by 6 bases and J by 1 base, with 12 bases left in between. The DNA of the CDR3 is TGCAGTGCCCTCCCCGGGGGGAACACTGAAGCTTTCTTT. It codes for CSALPGGNTEAFF.

This clonotype has at least ten counts. The rearrangement links TRBV5-1 to TRBJ1-1; D is unclear. Trimming left V 3 bases short and J 1 base short, with 10 bases between. The CDR3 sequence is 14 residues long. CDR1 SGHRS and CDR2 YFSETQ come from the germline V gene. The CDR3 DNA is TGCGCCAGCAGCTCCGTGGGGTCGAACACTGAAGCTTTCTTT. This gives the protein CASSSVGSNTEAFF.

At least ten counts were recorded for this clonotype. At one of its ends the junction is not consistent with the germline gene, which may arise from a read error. CDR3 DNA: TGTGCCAGCAGCTTGGTAGGGGCGGAATCTTTC. Translation: CASSLVGAESF. This chain connects TRBV5-6 to TRBJ2-1; weak D call: TRBD1 (5 bases). Looked up from germline, CDR1 is SGHDT and CDR2 is YYEEEE. This CDR3 is 11 amino acids long.

Only a few counts were recorded for this clonotype. The rearrangement links TRBV12-3 or TRBV12-4 to TRBJ2-3, with D possibly being TRBD2 (5 bases). Trimming took 7 bases from V and 6 from J, leaving 17 bases between them. The CDR3 length is 14 residues. As DNA, the CDR3 is TGTGCCAGCACCCTAGCCGGGTTTAAGGATACGCAGTATTTT. As protein: CASTLAGFKDTQYF.

This chain connects TRBV20-1 to TRBJ2-1; no definite D call. This CDR3 has 13 residues. Germline V gene data show CDR1 as DFQATT and CDR2 as SNEGSKA (reference sequence). CDR3 amino acids: CSRKKSSYNEQFF. For the CDR3, the DNA is TGCAGCCGAAAGAAAAGCTCCTACAATGAGCAGTTCTTC.

This clonotype was counted many times. In nucleotides, the CDR3 is TGTGCCACCAAAAGGATGGGGGGCCACGAGCAGTACTTC. Its protein product is CATKRMGGHEQYF. V is TRBV27 and J is TRBJ2-7, with D perhaps matching TRBD1 or TRBD2 (6 bases each). V lost 10 bases and J lost 5, with 18 bases in between. This CDR3 has 13 residues. CDR1 is MNHEY, CDR2 SMNVEV, per germline (reference sequence).

In this sample, this clonotype turned up many times. The chain has TRBV5-1 and TRBJ2-7; a possible D gene is TRBD1 (5 bases). This CDR3 region has 16 residues. V gave up 0 bases and J gave up 0 bases, with 13 bases separating them. Germline V gives CDR1 SGHRS, CDR2 YFSETQ. The CDR3 region is CASSLGAIGDSYEQYF. The CDR3, as DNA: TGCGCCAGCAGCTTGGGAGCGATAGGGGACTCCTACGAGCAGTACTTC.

This clonotype was counted many times. This chain uses TRBV7-3 with TRBJ2-1; TRBD2 agrees at 11 bases. Trimming cost V 6 bases and J 5 bases; bases outside gene matches: 18. The CDR3 sequence is 19 residues long. CDR1 and CDR2 from the germline V gene are SGHTA and FQGTGA. The CDR3 DNA reads TGTGCCAGCAGTTATGGGACTAGCGGTCTTCCTAAATACCACAATGAGCAGTTCTTC. This encodes CASSYGTSGLPKYHNEQFF.

This clonotype was recorded many times. This chain connects TRBV28 to TRBJ2-3; D remains unclear. The CDR3 spans 14 residues. Germline V gene sequence: CDR1 MDHEN, CDR2 SYDVKM. Trimming left V 3 bases short and J 4 bases short, with 11 bases between. The CDR3 DNA reads TGTGCCAGCAGTTTGGGCGCGATACCAGATACGCAGTATTTT. Translation: CASSLGAIPDTQYF.

In this sample, this clonotype turned up many times. The gene calls are TRBV29-1 and TRBJ1-1, with TRBD1 as a possible D gene (5 bases). Germline V CDR1 and CDR2: SQVTM, ANQGSEA. V shed 3 bases and J shed 10 bases, with 6 bases lying between them. The CDR3 loop spans 9 amino acids. CDR3 in DNA: TGCAGCGTTGATACAGGAGCTTTCTTT. Translated, it gives CSVDTGAFF.

V gene TRBV18 combines with J gene TRBJ2-1, with 8 bases that match TRBD1. Germline assignment: CDR1 KGHSH and CDR2 LQKENI. This CDR3 has 15 residues. With 5 bases clipped from V and 7 bases from J, the junction kept 10 bases outside the gene matches. The CDR3 here is CASSSPGQAINEQFF. In nucleotides, the CDR3 is TGTGCCAGCTCATCGCCGGGACAGGCAATAAATGAGCAGTTCTTC.

This clonotype was observed a handful of times. The genes are TRBV20-1 and TRBJ2-1; 10 positions agree with TRBD1. The CDR3 spans 13 residues. V lost 5 bases, J lost 9 bases, and 7 bases stayed unmatched. From germline, CDR1 is DFQATT and CDR2 SNEGSKA (reference sequence). The CDR3 sequence is CSADLGQGLEQFF. Here the CDR3 DNA reads TGCAGTGCTGACCTGGGACAGGGGCTTGAGCAGTTCTTC.

In its sample, this clonotype was seen many times. The chain employs TRBV7-9 and TRBJ1-2, with 9 bases identical to TRBD1. Germline CDR1 SEHNR, CDR2 FQNEAQ (reference sequence). V dropped 4 bases and J dropped 2; count of bases not matched to a gene: 5. The CDR3 contains 15 residues. CDR3 residues: CASSSPGQGNYGYTF. The CDR3 bases are TGTGCCAGCAGCTCCCCGGGACAGGGAAACTATGGCTACACCTTC. Based on the CDR3 plus reference TRBV7-9 and TRBJ1-2, the full variable domain is DTGVSQNPRHKITKRGQNVTFRCDPISEHNRLYWYRQTLGQGPEFLTYFQNEAQLEKSRLLSDRFSAERPKGSFSTLEIQRTEQGDSAMYLCASSSPGQGNYGYTFGSGTRLTVV.

This clonotype was observed many times. This chain links TRBV11-2 with TRBJ2-1; D call uncertain. Looked up from germline, CDR1 is SGHAT and CDR2 is FQNNGV. This CDR3 region has 15 residues. The ends were cut back, 1 base at V and 4 bases at J, with 11 bases in the middle. The CDR3 protein is CASSLGIRRYNEQFF. The CDR3 nucleotides read TGTGCCAGCAGCTTAGGGATCCGGCGGTACAATGAGCAGTTCTTC.

CDR3 in amino acids: CASRVVSSPLHF. The CDR3 nucleotides read TGTGCCAGCAGGGTGGTCTCTTCACCCCTCCACTTT. The genes are TRBV6-1 and TRBJ1-6, with no clear D. This CDR3 is built from 12 residues. Germline assignment: CDR1 MNHNS and CDR2 SASEGT. The V end lost 6 bases, the J end lost 9 bases, and 9 bases lay between the germline ends.

This clonotype appeared many times. The chain has TRBV5-1 and TRBJ1-1, with 8 bases aligning to TRBD1. Looked up from germline, CDR1 is SGHRS and CDR2 is YFSETQ. This CDR3 spans 14 amino acids. Trimming took 1 base from V and 3 from J; bases not matched to a gene: 2. In DNA form, the CDR3 reads TGCGCCAGCAGCTTGTTACAGGGGGACACTGAAGCTTTCTTT. Protein sequence: CASSLLQGDTEAFF. Variable domain in full (rest from reference TRBV5-1 and TRBJ1-1): KAGVTQTPRYLIKTRGQQVTLSCSPISGHRSVSWYQQTPGQGLQFLFEYFSETQRNKGNFPGRFSGRQFSNSRSEMNVSTLELGDSALYLCASSLLQGDTEAFFGQGTRLTVV.

The table lists this clonotype with many counts. J is TRBJ2-7 and V is TRBV29-1; perhaps TRBD1 as D (6 bases). The CDR3 is made up of 14 amino acids. The germline V gene encodes CDR1 SQVTM and CDR2 ANQGSEA. V was shortened by 4 bases and J by 4 bases, with 17 bases between the two germline ends. CDR3 loop: CSVGGLNRRYEQYF. CDR3 DNA sequence: TGCAGCGTTGGGGGGCTTAACCGGAGATACGAGCAGTACTTC.

The chain links TRBV10-3 to TRBJ1-2; 8 bases agree with TRBD1. V was pared by 6 bases and J by 8 bases, with 11 bases of the junction left unmatched. From germline, CDR1 is ENHRY and CDR2 SYGVKD. CDR3 length: 14 residues. In DNA form, the CDR3 reads TGTGCCATCAGACAGGGGGGCGACGGTTGGGGCTACACCTTC. It encodes CAIRQGGDGWGYTF.

This clonotype was counted ten times or more. This rearrangement joins TRBV4-2 to TRBJ2-3; 9 bases are shared with TRBD2. Germline CDR1 reads LGHNA; CDR2 reads YNFKEQ. This CDR3 is 14 amino acids long. V was pared by 5 bases and J by 6 bases, with 6 bases of the junction left unmatched. As DNA, the CDR3 is TGTGCCAGCAGCGGCGGGGGGGCCGTGGATACGCAGTATTTT. It translates to CASSGGGAVDTQYF.

In this sample, this clonotype turned up many times. The chain employs TRBV14 and TRBJ2-6; D uncertain. The length of the CDR3 is 15 residues. Looked up from germline, CDR1 is SGHDN and CDR2 is FVKESK. V dropped 2 bases and J dropped 0 bases, with 5 bases sitting between them. The CDR3 DNA is TGTGCCAGCAGCCAAAGATTCTCTGGGGCCAACGTCCTGACTTTC. Protein sequence: CASSQRFSGANVLTF.

This clonotype was recorded many times. The CDR3 nucleotides read TGTGCCATCAGTGAGCTCAACACTGAAGCTTTCTTT. This sequence encodes CAISELNTEAFF. The chain links TRBV10-3 to TRBJ1-1, with no clear D. V lost 2 bases and J 2 bases, leaving 3 bases between the germline ends. CDR3 length equals 12 residues. CDR1 ENHRY and CDR2 SYGVKD come from the germline V gene.